The 8 T cell receptor beta chains below all came from one sample that was sequenced in a study of cytomegalovirus exposure and HLA in healthy donors. Amplification used 60 Vbeta primers and 13 Jbeta primers. Profiled with immunoSEQ multiplex PCR; TCRdb holds only in-frame clones, not every one. The sample includes around 230,000 clones, approximately 85% seen only once; the top ten take around 0.23%. The sequenced material came from PBMCs. These receptors all stem from a girl aged 2-9 years in good health and CMV-seronegative.

The V gene is TRBV10-1, the J gene TRBJ2-1, with 10 bases fitting TRBD2. Trimming at V came to 4 bases and at J to 2 bases, leaving 5 bases not matched to a gene. This CDR3 has 16 residues. Germline values: CDR1 WNHNN, CDR2 SYGVQD (reference sequence). The CDR3 region has the DNA TGCGCCAGCAGTGCGTTAGCGGGGGGAGCCTACAATGAGCAGTTCTTC. Translation gives CASSALAGGAYNEQFF.

The rearrangement joins TRBV6-6 to TRBJ2-7, with D hard to call. V dropped 5 bases and J dropped 1 base, with 6 bases sitting between them. Per the germline V gene, CDR1 is MNHNY and CDR2 is SVGAGI (reference sequence). This CDR3 has 12 amino acids. This chain's CDR3 is CASSPVSYEQYF. The CDR3 DNA follows: TGTGCCAGCAGTCCGGTATCCTACGAGCAGTACTTC.

V usage is TRBV9 and J usage is TRBJ2-7; D not resolved. Trimming took 2 bases from V and 3 from J, leaving 18 bases between them. The CDR3 contains 16 residues. Germline V CDR1 and CDR2: SGDLS, YYNGEE. The CDR3 reads CASSVALGGTIYEQYF. The CDR3 region has the DNA TGTGCCAGCAGCGTCGCTCTCGGCGGTACCATCTACGAGCAGTACTTC.

The CDR3 DNA reads as TGTGCCAGCAGTCCAAGACTAGCAGATACGCAGTATTTT. It specifies CASSPRLADTQYF. The chain carries TRBV7-2 and TRBJ2-3, with D tentatively TRBD2 (6 bases). Trimming left V 6 bases short and J 4 bases short, with 11 bases between. The V gene's germline CDR1 is SGHTA and CDR2 FQGNSA. The CDR3 is 13 residues long. The full variable domain, in which reference TRBV7-2 and TRBJ2-3 provide the parts outside the CDR3, is GAGVSQSPSNKVTEKGKDVELRCDPISGHTALYWYRQSLGQGLEFLIYFQGNSAPDKSGLPSDRFSAERTGGSVSTLTIQRTQQEDSAVYLCASSPRLADTQYFGPGTRLTVL.

This rearrangement joins TRBV29-1 to TRBJ1-1, with D perhaps matching TRBD1 (5 bases). Trimming stripped 8 bases from V and 5 bases from J, with 21 bases between. Germline V lookup: CDR1 SQVTM, CDR2 ANQGSEA. This CDR3 is 14 amino acids long. The CDR3 DNA reads as TGCAGCTTTCTAGCGGGACGGGCGAAGACTGAAGCTTTCTTT. Its protein product is CSFLAGRAKTEAFF.

This clone has a handful of counts. This chain's CDR3 is CASSLTGSTGELFF. CDR3 DNA: TGTGCCAGCAGCTTGACAGGGAGCACCGGGGAGCTGTTTTTT. The chain combines TRBV7-9 with TRBJ2-2; 7 positions agree with TRBD1. The CDR3 extends over 14 amino acids. Germline V gene sequence: CDR1 SEHNR, CDR2 FQNEAQ (reference sequence). Trimming removed 3 bases from V and 4 bases from J; junction bases left unmatched: 2.

The count of this clone is one. V usage is TRBV14 and J usage is TRBJ2-4; D is uncertain. The CDR3 has 13 residues. V dropped 0 bases and J dropped 5 bases, with 5 bases sitting between them. The germline gives CDR1 SGHDN, CDR2 FVKESK. The CDR3 protein is CASSQDYQNIQYF. The CDR3 coding sequence is TGTGCCAGCAGCCAAGACTACCAAAACATTCAGTACTTC.

The chain links TRBV27 to TRBJ1-1; a weak D match, TRBD1 (5 bases). Per germline, CDR1 MNHEY and CDR2 SMNVEV (reference sequence). This CDR3 comprises 19 residues. V lost 8 bases to trimming and J lost 1 base, with 29 bases between them. CDR3 sequence reads: CASPYGGDWGISPNTEAFF. DNA for the CDR3: TGTGCCAGCCCTTACGGGGGGGATTGGGGAATAAGTCCGAACACTGAAGCTTTCTTT.